This section outlines one T cell receptor (beta chain) sequence together with its context. Living in under 30 US areas, the participants were between 18 and 89 years of age. Which cohort a participant joined came from the clinical history participants gave. In the original processing: Amplification of reference gene primers provided the estimated nucleated cell counts. TCRdb's table, derived via immunoSEQ multiplex PCR, lists solely in-frame clones and lacks some. D and trimming come from the DNA, and the V and J calls and clone size come from that table. Among around 280,000 clones listed, almost 90% were seen once. These data originate in a study of blood T cell repertoires in COVID-19. Across the study: Sources were T cells, B-cell-depleted T cells, or PBMCs; the material itself was cDNA or gDNA.

V dropped 2 bases and J dropped 6 bases, with 20 bases sitting between them. Germline V gene sequence: CDR1 SGHTA, CDR2 FQGNSA. This CDR3 region has 16 residues. The TCR sequence derives from a woman between 18 and 29 years old with acute COVID-19. The material sequenced was PBMCs or T cells enriched from blood (not recorded which). The chain joins TRBV7-2 to TRBJ2-7; D is possibly TRBD2 (7 bases). CDR3 bases: TGTGCCAGCAGCTTATACCTCCAGGGAGGGGGGGGCGAGCAGTACTTC. Protein product: CASSLYLQGGGGEQYF.